This T cell receptor (beta chain) was found in a study of CD8+ T cells in alopecia areata. Overall study context: People stayed on tofacitinib for 6 to 18 months, then stopped the drug for 6 months. Treated patients' severity was scored by percentage of affected scalp area. Findings and limits, study-wide: Mice gave a clearer picture of TCR sharing than patients did, possibly for HLA-related reasons.

CDR1 SGHAT and CDR2 FQNNGV come from the germline V gene. CDR3 length: 15 residues. The V end lost 3 bases, the J end lost 1 base, and 13 bases lay between the germline ends. The table lists this clone with a count of one. Its antigen is undetermined. Treatment here: oral pan-JAK inhibitor, 5-10 mg twice daily. Researchers took lesional scalp punch biopsies and peripheral blood from people who were alopecia areata patients. RNA extraction was followed by reverse transcription into cDNA, which acted as the sequencing template. Clones were sequenced by immunoSEQ multiplex PCR, and TCRdb holds only the in-frame ones, with some missing. The data contain 210,000 or so clones, over 60% of them singletons.

V usage is TRBV11-2 and J usage is TRBJ2-7; a possible D gene is TRBD1 (5 bases). This TCR was recovered from a human donor with alopecia areata. The material sequenced was CD4+ T cells sorted from blood, taken between weeks 43 and 45, from a patient treated with tofacitinib. The CDR3 DNA follows: TGTGCCAGCAGCTTGAGTCACGACAGTTCCTACGAGCAGTACTTC. Translating gives CASSLSHDSSYEQYF. The entire variable domain, with the rest obtained from reference TRBV11-2 and TRBJ2-7, is as follows: EAGVAQSPRYKIIEKRQSVAFWCNPISGHATLYWYQQILGQGPKLLIQFQNNGVVDDSQLPKDRFSAERLKGVDSTLKIQPAKLEDSAVYLCASSLSHDSSYEQYFGPGTRLTVT.